This T cell receptor (beta chain) was captured by sequencing in a study of blood T cell repertoires in COVID-19. Looking at the study overall: Acute and convalescent COVID-19 samples came from the United States, Italy and Spain. In each case, the material was cDNA or gDNA derived from T cells, B-cell-depleted T cells, or PBMCs.

The CDR3 is 16 amino acids. Germline V gene lookup returns CDR1 LGHNA and CDR2 YSLEER. Trimming removed 4 bases at V and 6 bases at J, with 18 bases between. In the authors' methods: How many nucleated cells were present was estimated from reference gene primer amplification. Method: immunoSEQ multiplex PCR; TCRdb's copy keeps in-frame clones and lacks some. V and J calls and clone size are as listed in that table; D and trimming were resolved from the DNA. The sample has about 110,000 clones, 70% to 90% seen once. This clone was seen only a few times. This sequence was found in a woman in her fifties or sixties with acute or convalescent COVID-19. The chain joins TRBV4-3 to TRBJ1-4; D is perhaps TRBD1 (5 bases). Source material: peripheral blood. CDR3 protein: CASSRGTFRPDEKLFF. CDR3 DNA sequence: TGCGCCAGCAGCCGCGGGACCTTTAGGCCGGATGAAAAACTGTTTTTT.